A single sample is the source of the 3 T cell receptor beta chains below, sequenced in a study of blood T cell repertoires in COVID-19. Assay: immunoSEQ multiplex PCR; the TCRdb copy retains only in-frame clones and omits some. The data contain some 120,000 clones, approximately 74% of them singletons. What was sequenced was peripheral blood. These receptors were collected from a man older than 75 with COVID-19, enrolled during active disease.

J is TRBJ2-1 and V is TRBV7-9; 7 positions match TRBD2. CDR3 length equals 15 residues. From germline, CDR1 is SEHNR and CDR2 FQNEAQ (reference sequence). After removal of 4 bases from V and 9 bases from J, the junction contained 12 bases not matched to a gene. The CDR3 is CASSSGLVVRIEQFF. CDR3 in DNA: TGTGCCAGCAGCTCCGGACTAGTTGTTCGGATTGAGCAGTTCTTC.

CDR3 loop: CASRSHGLAGIRETQYF. The DNA of the CDR3 is TGTGCCAGCAGATCCCACGGACTAGCGGGAATCAGAGAGACCCAGTACTTC. The J gene is TRBJ2-5, the V gene TRBV28; 12 bases are shared with TRBD2. The trim removed 6 bases at V and 4 bases at J, leaving 12 bases unmatched. The CDR3 spans 17 residues. Germline CDR1 is MDHEN and CDR2 is SYDVKM.

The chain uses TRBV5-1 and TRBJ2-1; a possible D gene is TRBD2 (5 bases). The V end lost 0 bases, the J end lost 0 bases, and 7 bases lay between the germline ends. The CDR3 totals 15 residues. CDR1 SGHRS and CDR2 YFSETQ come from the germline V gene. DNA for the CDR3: TGCGCCAGCAGCTTGGAGACTATCTCCTACAATGAGCAGTTCTTC. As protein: CASSLETISYNEQFF. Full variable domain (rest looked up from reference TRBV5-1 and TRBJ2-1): KAGVTQTPRYLIKTRGQQVTLSCSPISGHRSVSWYQQTPGQGLQFLFEYFSETQRNKGNFPGRFSGRQFSNSRSEMNVSTLELGDSALYLCASSLETISYNEQFFGPGTRLTVL.